A selection of T cell receptor beta chains follows, all from one sample in a study of CD8+CD57+ T cells in acquired aplastic anemia. Each CDR3 protein gets one entry after TCRdb re-called the reads with MiXCR. This table holds 150,000 to 200,000 distinct CDR3 sequences, 40% to 50% found once. Sequencing was carried out using sorted CD4+, CD8+, or CD8+CD57+ T cells (not recorded which) from PBMCs. The receptor set was obtained from a human donor with aplastic anemia. CDR3s include the opening cysteine and the closing phenylalanine or tryptophan. The order of the fields is CDR3 DNA, CDR3 protein, J gene, clone size, V gene, D gene. D genes are given only for firm matches. Rows may omit the clone size; those that give it use once, few, many or a size class.

CDR3 DNA: TGCGCCAGCAGCTTGGTTGGGGGGGCGTTCAGCACTGAAGCTTTCTTT; CDR3 protein: CASSLVGGAFSTEAFF; J gene: TRBJ1-1; clone size: many; V gene: TRBV5-1; D gene: .
CDR3 DNA: TGTGCCAGCAGTCCCGAGGGTGTCACCTACGAGCAGTACTTC; CDR3 protein: CASSPEGVTYEQYF; J gene: TRBJ2-7; clone size: many; V gene: TRBV27; D gene: .
CDR3 DNA: TGTGCCAGCAGTTTAGCGCAGTCTCTCGGGGCCAACGTCCTGACTTTC; CDR3 protein: CASSLAQSLGANVLTF; J gene: TRBJ2-6; clone size: many; V gene: TRBV12-3/TRBV12-4; D gene: .
CDR3 DNA: TGTGCCATCAGCGGGACTAGTGACCGGTACGAGCAGTACTTC; CDR3 protein: CAISGTSDRYEQYF; J gene: TRBJ2-7; clone size: .; V gene: TRBV10-3; D gene: TRBD2
CDR3 DNA: TGTGCCAGCAGCTTCGGCGGTGGGCGGAAGTACTTC; CDR3 protein: CASSFGGGRKYF; J gene: TRBJ2-4; clone size: .; V gene: TRBV5-4; D gene: .
CDR3 DNA: TGCGCCAGCAGACCTGGGGTCGATTCACCCCTCCACTTT; CDR3 protein: CASRPGVDSPLHF; J gene: TRBJ1-6; clone size: .; V gene: TRBV5-1; D gene: .
CDR3 DNA: TGTGCCACCAGCAGAGGACTAGCCGGCAATGAGCAGTTCTTC; CDR3 protein: CATSRGLAGNEQFF; J gene: TRBJ2-1; clone size: once; V gene: TRBV15; D gene: TRBD2
CDR3 DNA: TGTGCCAGTAACGATGGGGTCGGGCTAGTGAGGGGGGGAAATTCACCCCTCCACTTT; CDR3 protein: CASNDGVGLVRGGNSPLHF; J gene: TRBJ1-6; clone size: .; V gene: TRBV19; D gene: .
CDR3 DNA: TGCGCCAGCAGCCAAAGCCAAGACGGATCCTACGAGCAGTACTTC; CDR3 protein: CASSQSQDGSYEQYF; J gene: TRBJ2-7; clone size: .; V gene: TRBV4-1; D gene: .
CDR3 DNA: TGTGCCAGCAGGATCACTTATAATTCACCCCTCCACTTT; CDR3 protein: CASRITYNSPLHF; J gene: TRBJ1-6; clone size: .; V gene: TRBV2; D gene: .
CDR3 DNA: TGTGCCAGCAGCTCCCCGACGGAGGGCGGGAGCCCGCCCCCCCATGAGCAGTTCTTC; CDR3 protein: CASSSPTEGGSPPPHEQFF; J gene: TRBJ2-1; clone size: few; V gene: TRBV11-2; D gene: TRBD2
CDR3 DNA: TGCAGCGTTGAATCTGAGGCCCTAATTAACACTGAAGCTTTCTTT; CDR3 protein: CSVESEALINTEAFF; J gene: TRBJ1-1; clone size: .; V gene: TRBV29-1; D gene: .